The 27 T cell receptor beta chains given below trace back to one sample, sequenced in a study of PD-L1 blockade in urothelial cancer. Produced via immunoSEQ multiplex PCR; TCRdb's table is partial and in-frame only. The sample has approximately 100,000 clones; around 82% are singletons. The specimen comprised PBMCs, sampled around atezolizumab (anti-PD-L1) treatment. These TCRs come from a man aged 50-60 years with urothelial cancer.

The chain combines TRBV6-1 with TRBJ2-2, with D hard to call. The CDR3 sequence is 16 residues long. CDR1 is MNHNS and CDR2 is SASEGT in the germline V gene. Trimming shortened V by 2 bases and J by 0 bases, and 10 bases separated the two germline ends. In nucleotides, the CDR3 is TGTGCCAGCAGTGAATGGGCAGGTTCGAACACCGGGGAGCTGTTTTTT. This codes for CASSEWAGSNTGELFF.

V gene TRBV2 combines with J gene TRBJ2-1, with a weak D call TRBD2 (5 bases). V lost 6 bases, J lost 4 bases, and 19 bases lay in between. This CDR3 has 16 residues. Germline-derived CDR1 and CDR2 are SNHLY and FYNNEI. CDR3 sequence (DNA): TGTGCCAGCAGCGCCGACTCGCGGGCCAGTTACAATGAGCAGTTCTTC. As protein: CASSADSRASYNEQFF.

The rearrangement links TRBV6-6 to TRBJ2-1, with D perhaps TRBD2 (6 bases). The CDR3 length is 15 residues. V lost 7 bases and J lost 0, with 13 bases in between. Germline CDR1 and CDR2: MNHNY and SVGAGI (reference sequence). CDR3 sequence reads: CASKAGTASYNEQFF. DNA for the CDR3: TGTGCCAGCAAAGCCGGGACTGCCTCCTACAATGAGCAGTTCTTC.

The rearrangement uses TRBV9 and TRBJ1-1, with TRBD1 identical over 7 bases. Per germline, CDR1 SGDLS and CDR2 YYNGEE. The CDR3 has 13 residues. Trimming removed 6 bases from V and 4 bases from J; junction bases left unmatched: 6. CDR3 bases: TGTGCCAGCACAACAGGGGTCGGCACTGAAGCTTTCTTT. Amino acid sequence: CASTTGVGTEAFF.

The V and J genes are TRBV28 and TRBJ1-5; 7 bases map to TRBD1. The CDR3 contains 15 residues. Germline loops: CDR1 MDHEN, CDR2 SYDVKM. With 6 bases clipped from V and 6 bases from J, the junction kept 11 bases outside the gene matches. As DNA, the CDR3 is TGTGCCAGCAGCCTAGGGGGCATGGGATTTCAGCCCCAGCATTTT. Amino acid sequence: CASSLGGMGFQPQHF.

DNA of the CDR3: TGCGCCAGCAGCCCTAGACCTAGCGGGAGGGCAGATACGCAGTATTTT. This codes for CASSPRPSGRADTQYF. The V gene is TRBV5-1, the J gene TRBJ2-3; 12 nucleotides match TRBD2. The junction had 7 bases not matched to a gene; V was cut back by 4 bases and J by 4 bases. The CDR3 is 16 amino acids. Germline V gene sequence: CDR1 SGHRS, CDR2 YFSETQ.

CDR3 region: CAWSALGQSNTEAFF. DNA for the CDR3: TGTGCCTGGAGTGCTTTGGGCCAGTCGAACACTGAAGCTTTCTTT. V and J are TRBV30 and TRBJ1-1; the D is unclear. There are 15 residues in the CDR3. Looked up from germline, CDR1 is GTSNPN and CDR2 is SVGIG (reference sequence). The V end lost 1 base, the J end lost 1 base, and 13 bases lay between the germline ends.

This sequence joins TRBV5-1 and TRBJ1-2, with 8 bases lining up with TRBD1. The trim removed 4 bases at V and 4 bases at J, leaving 15 bases unmatched. The CDR3 covers 17 residues. Germline CDR1 and CDR2: SGHRS and YFSETQ. This CDR3 reads CASSVSTPRDRTYGYTF. The CDR3, as DNA: TGCGCCAGCAGCGTCTCCACCCCCCGGGACAGGACCTATGGCTACACCTTC.

The chain uses TRBV11-2 and TRBJ2-2; 11 positions match TRBD2. Germline CDR1 reads SGHAT; CDR2 reads FQNNGV. With V trimmed by 4 bases and J by 7 bases, 8 bases remained unmatched. This CDR3 has 16 residues. CDR3 coding DNA: TGTGCCAGCAGCTATCGGACTAGCGGGTTCAGCGGGGAGCTGTTTTTT. Translated: CASSYRTSGFSGELFF.

This sequence joins TRBV5-1 and TRBJ2-7; TRBD1 is a possible D gene (6 bases). Trimming removed 7 bases at V and 1 base at J, with 15 bases between. CDR1 is SGHRS and CDR2 is YFSETQ in the germline V gene. There are 14 residues in the CDR3. The DNA for the CDR3 is TGCGCCAGCCAGACACAGGGTGGATCCTACGAGCAGTACTTC. Encoded protein: CASQTQGGSYEQYF.

The chain recombines TRBV16 with TRBJ1-1; the match to TRBD1 covers 11 bases. J gave up 0 bases and V 2 bases, and 2 bases lay outside the gene matches. The germline V gene has CDR1 KGHSY and CDR2 FQNENV. This CDR3 spans 16 amino acids. The CDR3 DNA is TGTGCCAGCAGCCAACGGGGACAGGGGGTGAACACTGAAGCTTTCTTT. This translates into CASSQRGQGVNTEAFF.

The chain employs TRBV4-2 and TRBJ1-3, with TRBD1 matching over 8 bases. This CDR3 comprises 16 residues. J gave up 4 bases and V 1 base, and 6 bases lay outside the gene matches. Germline V gene data show CDR1 as LGHNA and CDR2 as YNFKEQ. Here the CDR3 reads CASSQVAGTGGNTIYF. The CDR3 DNA reads as TGTGCCAGCAGCCAAGTTGCAGGGACAGGCGGAAACACCATATATTTT.

This sequence joins TRBV18 and TRBJ2-5; the D gene is possibly TRBD2 (6 bases). Germline loops: CDR1 KGHSH, CDR2 LQKENI. This CDR3 is built from 15 residues. V shed 3 bases and J shed 5 bases, with 16 bases lying between them. CDR3: CASSPPSAPRETQYF. The CDR3 region has the DNA TGTGCCAGCTCACCTCCTAGCGCCCCCAGGGAGACCCAGTACTTC.

This clone was seen only once. Written as DNA, the CDR3 is TGCAGTGCTACTAGCACAGATACGCAGTATTTT. It specifies CSATSTDTQYF. The chain carries TRBV20-1 and TRBJ2-3; D is ambiguous. Germline V gene lookup returns CDR1 DFQATT and CDR2 SNEGSKA (reference sequence). Trimming shortened V by 4 bases and J by 0 bases, and 2 bases separated the two germline ends. This CDR3 contains 11 residues.

The V and J genes are TRBV19 and TRBJ2-1; TRBD2 matches 8 bases. The CDR3 runs 15 residues. Germline V CDR1 and CDR2: LNHDA, SQIVND (reference sequence). The V gene end was trimmed by 7 bases and the J gene end by 6 bases; junction bases not matched to a gene: 11. The CDR3 nucleotides are TGTGCCAGTAAAACAGGACTAGCAAGGGGCAATGAGCAGTTCTTC. As protein: CASKTGLARGNEQFF.

Here the CDR3 DNA reads TGCGCCAGCAGCACGGGACTCACAGGCTATGGCTACACCTTC. This translates into CASSTGLTGYGYTF. This chain joins TRBV5-1 and TRBJ1-2; the D gene is possibly TRBD1 (5 bases). Germline-derived CDR1 and CDR2 are SGHRS and YFSETQ. The CDR3 consists of 14 residues. Trimming took 4 bases from V and 4 from J, leaving 14 bases between them. The full variable domain, in which reference TRBV5-1 and TRBJ1-2 provide the parts outside the CDR3, is KAGVTQTPRYLIKTRGQQVTLSCSPISGHRSVSWYQQTPGQGLQFLFEYFSETQRNKGNFPGRFSGRQFSNSRSEMNVSTLELGDSALYLCASSTGLTGYGYTFGSGTRLTVV.

This clone occurred once. The CDR3: CASQTGGAGTEAFF. CDR3 bases: TGTGCCAGTCAGACAGGGGGCGCCGGGACTGAAGCTTTCTTT. V is TRBV19 and J is TRBJ1-1, with TRBD1 matching over 10 bases. With 8 bases clipped from V and 5 bases from J, the junction kept 8 bases outside the gene matches. The germline CDR1 and CDR2 sequences are LNHDA and SQIVND (reference sequence). The CDR3 is 14 amino acids. Complete variable domain (other parts from reference TRBV19 and TRBJ1-1): DGGITQSPKYLFRKEGQNVTLSCEQNLNHDAMYWYRQDPGQGLRLIYYSQIVNDFQKGDIAEGYSVSREKKESFPLTVTSAQKNPTAFYLCASQTGGAGTEAFFGQGTRLTVV.

This clone was picked up one time. The chain combines TRBV6-5 with TRBJ2-1, with TRBD2 matching 9 bases. The CDR3 is 15 residues long. V was pared by 5 bases and J by 2 bases, with 4 bases of the junction left unmatched. CDR1 MNHEY and CDR2 SVGAGI come from the germline V gene. Here the CDR3 reads CASSKREVTYNEQFF. The CDR3, as DNA: TGTGCCAGCAGTAAGCGGGAGGTAACCTACAATGAGCAGTTCTTC.

The chain links TRBV6-5 to TRBJ2-7; 10 positions agree with TRBD2. Germline V gives CDR1 MNHEY, CDR2 SVGAGI. This CDR3 is 15 amino acids long. V lost 4 bases, J lost 3 bases, and 6 bases stayed unmatched. Here the CDR3 DNA reads TGTGCCAGCAGTTCCCCCGGACTAGCGGTCTACGAGCAGTACTTC. Amino acid sequence: CASSSPGLAVYEQYF.

This clone was recorded once. V usage is TRBV5-1 and J usage is TRBJ2-1; 12 nucleotides agree with TRBD2. V lost 6 bases and J lost 8; bases outside the gene matches: 9. Germline loops: CDR1 SGHRS, CDR2 YFSETQ. This CDR3 region has 15 residues. CDR3 DNA: TGCGCCAGCAATCGTGGCCTAGCGGGAGGGGATGAGCAGTTCTTC. It codes for CASNRGLAGGDEQFF.

In DNA form, the CDR3 reads TGCGCCAGCAGCCAACTAGCGGGAGGAGATACGCAGTATTTT. This translates into CASSQLAGGDTQYF. The chain is built from TRBV5-1 and TRBJ2-3; the match to TRBD2 covers 12 bases. Germline V gives CDR1 SGHRS, CDR2 YFSETQ. V was pared by 4 bases and J by 5 bases, with 2 bases of the junction left unmatched. This CDR3 is 14 amino acids long.

CDR3 protein: CASSYSERGQSYEQYF. The CDR3 DNA reads TGTGCCAGCAGTTACTCGGAAAGGGGACAGTCCTACGAGCAGTACTTC. V gene TRBV6-6 combines with J gene TRBJ2-7; TRBD1 agrees at 7 bases. In germline, CDR1 is MNHNY, CDR2 SVGAGI (reference sequence). The V gene end was trimmed by 0 bases and the J gene end by 1 base; junction bases not matched to a gene: 6. The CDR3 has 16 amino acids.

This clone was observed once. The J gene is TRBJ2-2, the V gene TRBV9, with D tentatively TRBD2 (6 bases). Trimming shortened V by 3 bases and J by 4 bases, and 16 bases separated the two germline ends. The germline CDR1 and CDR2 sequences are SGDLS and YYNGEE. This CDR3 spans 16 amino acids. CDR3 DNA: TGTGCCAGCAGCGGGCTAGCGTTGGGGGTCACCGGGGAGCTGTTTTTT. Its translation: CASSGLALGVTGELFF.

CDR3 sequence reads: CASSKKAGYNSPLHF. CDR3 in DNA: TGTGCCAGCAGCAAAAAAGCAGGCTATAATTCACCCCTCCACTTT. The chain links TRBV21-1 to TRBJ1-6; the table's D call of TRBD1 was not tested on the DNA. TRBV21-1 counts as a pseudogene. The CDR3 spans 15 residues.

CDR3 bases: TGTGCCAGCAAGAATCCGACAGGGGGCGTTGAGACCCAGTACTTC. It translates to CASKNPTGGVETQYF. The chain uses TRBV2 and TRBJ2-5; the match to TRBD1 covers 10 bases. There are 15 residues in the CDR3. Germline V gives CDR1 SNHLY, CDR2 FYNNEI. V lost 7 bases and J lost 5; bases outside the gene matches: 10.

The chain employs TRBV19 and TRBJ1-2; D may be TRBD1 (6 bases). Germline-derived CDR1 and CDR2 are LNHDA and SQIVND (reference sequence). The V end was cut by 3 bases, the J end by 8 bases, with 13 bases between. CDR3 length equals 13 residues. CDR3 DNA sequence: TGTGCCAGTAGTATTCGAAACAGGGACGGCTACACCTTC. This gives the protein CASSIRNRDGYTF.

The chain links TRBV28 to TRBJ2-4, with D possibly TRBD1 on 5 matching bases. This CDR3 is 16 amino acids long. Germline V gene sequence: CDR1 MDHEN, CDR2 SYDVKM. The germline V and J ends were trimmed by 2 bases and 0 bases, with 11 bases remaining between them. The CDR3 region has the DNA TGTGCCAGCAGTTTACGTCCCAGGGTAGCCAAAAACATTCAGTACTTC. Translated, it gives CASSLRPRVAKNIQYF.